Shown below are 22 T cell receptor beta chains from a single sample sequenced in a study of Ad26.COV2.S vaccination and SARS-CoV-2 variants. Described treatment: some 20 received Ad26.COV2.S at low or high dose, single or two shots; about 5 received placebo; per-sample allocation not given. Specimens were obtained on day 63 following the first vaccine or placebo injection. Here immunoSEQ multiplex PCR was the method, and the copy in TCRdb shows in-frame clones only, minus some. The table has roughly 300,000 clones, approximately 86% seen once. The specimen was peripheral blood, collected in a trial of Ad26.COV2.S vaccine versus placebo. These receptors came from a person aged 18 to 65 who received the Ad26.COV2.S COVID-19 vaccine or a placebo.

The CDR3, as DNA: TGTGCCAGCAGCCCGCGACAGAGCACAGATACGCAGTATTTT. Its translation: CASSPRQSTDTQYF. The chain employs TRBV7-2 and TRBJ2-3; D perhaps matches TRBD1 (5 bases). The CDR3 runs to 14 residues. Germline CDR1 is SGHTA and CDR2 is FQGNSA. V was pared by 5 bases and J by 0 bases, with 9 bases between.

The rearrangement joins TRBV5-6 to TRBJ1-1; D is undetermined. With 0 bases removed from V and 4 bases from J, the gap between germline ends came to 10 bases. The germline V gene has CDR1 SGHDT and CDR2 YYEEEE. The CDR3 contains 14 residues. CDR3 DNA: TGTGCCAGCAGCTTGGGCCAGAAAGGCACTGAAGCTTTCTTT. Protein product: CASSLGQKGTEAFF.

In its sample, this clone was seen a few times. The chain carries TRBV6-6 and TRBJ2-2; D is uncertain. Germline CDR1 MNHNY, CDR2 SVGAGI (reference sequence). The CDR3 has 14 amino acids. The germline V and J ends were trimmed by 5 bases and 1 base, with 8 bases remaining between them. The CDR3 coding sequence is TGTGCCAGCAGTCCCCAGCAGAACACCGGGGAGCTGTTTTTT. Protein sequence: CASSPQQNTGELFF.

The chain combines TRBV28 with TRBJ2-7; D gene ambiguous. CDR1 and CDR2 from the germline V gene are MDHEN and SYDVKM. The CDR3 runs 16 residues. V lost 5 bases and J lost 5, with 22 bases in between. CDR3: CASSTPGMGKLDEQYF. The CDR3 coding sequence is TGTGCCAGCAGTACCCCTGGGATGGGGAAACTGGACGAGCAGTACTTC.

This clone was observed a single time. The genes are TRBV4-1 and TRBJ2-7; D unclear. This CDR3 region has 15 residues. Germline V gene lookup returns CDR1 MGHRA and CDR2 YSYEKL. Trimming took 4 bases from V and 3 from J, leaving 16 bases between them. The CDR3 here is CASSPERDGYYEQYF. The CDR3 coding sequence is TGCGCCAGCAGCCCTGAACGCGACGGATACTACGAGCAGTACTTC.

This chain joins TRBV7-6 and TRBJ1-4; 8 positions agree with TRBD1. V gave up 3 bases and J gave up 3 bases; unmatched junction bases: 6. Per germline, CDR1 SGHVS and CDR2 FNYEAQ. The CDR3 is 16 amino acids. The CDR3 here is CASSFNYRGANEKLFF. The CDR3 DNA sequence: TGTGCCAGCAGCTTCAATTACAGGGGGGCTAATGAAAAACTGTTTTTT. The full variable domain, its missing parts supplied by reference TRBV7-6 and TRBJ1-4, is GAGVSQSPRYKVTKRGQDVALRCDPISGHVSLYWYRQALGQGPEFLTYFNYEAQQDKSGLPNDRFSAERPEGSISTLTIQRTEQRDSAMYRCASSFNYRGANEKLFFGSGTQLSVL.

This clone was counted only a few times. J is TRBJ2-5 and V is TRBV5-4, with D perhaps being TRBD1 or TRBD2 (5 bases each). This CDR3 region has 13 residues. CDR1 is SGHNT and CDR2 is YYREEE in the germline V gene (reference sequence). Trimming took off 2 bases at V and 4 bases at J, with 9 bases between the two ends. The CDR3 DNA sequence: TGTGCCAGCAGCTTAGAGGGACGAGAGACCCAGTACTTC. Residues: CASSLEGRETQYF.

The chain carries TRBV28 and TRBJ2-1, with 7 positions matching TRBD2. CDR1 MDHEN and CDR2 SYDVKM come from the germline V gene. After removal of 5 bases from V and 6 bases from J, the junction contained 10 bases not matched to a gene. This CDR3 region has 15 residues. Here the CDR3 DNA reads TGTGCCAGCAGTCCTCAGACTAGCCCAGTCAATGAGCAGTTCTTC. Translated, it gives CASSPQTSPVNEQFF.

The chain recombines TRBV9 with TRBJ2-5, with TRBD1 as a possible D gene (6 bases). This CDR3 spans 13 amino acids. The germline gives CDR1 SGDLS, CDR2 YYNGEE. Trimming took 0 bases from V and 5 from J, leaving 8 bases between them. CDR3 protein: CASSVGQGETQYF. CDR3 DNA sequence: TGTGCCAGCAGCGTAGGCCAGGGGGAGACCCAGTACTTC. Variable domain in full (rest from reference TRBV9 and TRBJ2-5): DSGVTQTPKHLITATGQRVTLRCSPRSGDLSVYWYQQSLDQGLQFLIQYYNGEERAKGNILERFSAQQFPDLHSELNLSSLELGDSALYFCASSVGQGETQYFGPGTRLLVL.

This clone was counted only a few times. The chain carries TRBV28 and TRBJ1-5; D is unclear. The V gene's germline CDR1 is MDHEN and CDR2 SYDVKM. V lost 6 bases and J 4 bases, leaving 16 bases between the germline ends. The CDR3 covers 15 residues. The DNA for the CDR3 is TGTGCCAGCAGAATAGACCTCTCCCGTAATCAGCCCCAGCATTTT. It codes for CASRIDLSRNQPQHF.

V gene TRBV5-1 combines with J gene TRBJ2-1; 9 nucleotides agree with TRBD2. CDR3 size: 14 residues. Trimming took 4 bases from V and 7 from J; bases not matched to a gene: 6. Germline CDR1 is SGHRS and CDR2 is YFSETQ. CDR3 coding DNA: TGCGCCAGCAGCCCGGGACTAGCAGGGAATGAGCAGTTCTTC. Protein: CASSPGLAGNEQFF.

This clone showed up just once. CDR3 amino acids: CASSLGGLAGGPWFF. CDR3 nucleotides: TGTGCCAGCAGCTTAGGAGGGCTAGCGGGGGGGCCCTGGTTCTTC. The rearrangement uses TRBV7-2 and TRBJ2-1; TRBD2 matches at 12 bases. The CDR3 is made up of 15 amino acids. The trim removed 1 base at V and 15 bases at J, leaving 10 bases unmatched. Looked up from germline, CDR1 is SGHTA and CDR2 is FQGNSA. Complete variable domain (other parts from reference TRBV7-2 and TRBJ2-1): GAGVSQSPSNKVTEKGKDVELRCDPISGHTALYWYRQSLGQGLEFLIYFQGNSAPDKSGLPSDRFSAERTGGSVSTLTIQRTQQEDSAVYLCASSLGGLAGGPWFFGPGTRLTVL.

This clone was seen only once. This chain connects TRBV5-4 to TRBJ2-7; TRBD2 matches at 12 bases. Germline CDR1 reads SGHNT; CDR2 reads YYREEE (reference sequence). This CDR3 spans 15 amino acids. Trimming cost V 4 bases and J 2 bases; bases outside gene matches: 4. The CDR3 region is CASSPSSGRAYEQYF. In nucleotides, the CDR3 is TGTGCCAGCAGCCCCTCTAGCGGGAGGGCCTACGAGCAGTACTTC.

The chain recombines TRBV19 with TRBJ1-2, with D unclear. The ends were cut back, 6 bases at V and 6 bases at J, with 17 bases in the middle. Germline CDR1 reads LNHDA; CDR2 reads SQIVND (reference sequence). The length of the CDR3 is 14 residues. CDR3 residues: CASRTTEDPDGYTF. The DNA of the CDR3 is TGTGCCAGTAGGACTACAGAAGACCCTGATGGCTACACCTTC.

The chain uses TRBV28 and TRBJ1-4, with D unresolved. Trimming shortened V by 5 bases and J by 4 bases, and 11 bases separated the two germline ends. Germline assignment: CDR1 MDHEN and CDR2 SYDVKM. The CDR3 is 14 amino acids. The CDR3 bases are TGTGCCAGCAGTCCGACGGACCTTAATGAAAAACTGTTTTTT. Its protein is CASSPTDLNEKLFF.

The CDR3 protein is CASSMTLTGGDGYTF. CDR3 nucleotide sequence: TGTGCCAGCAGCATGACCCTGACAGGGGGCGATGGCTACACCTTC. The chain recombines TRBV5-5 with TRBJ1-2; 10 nucleotides line up with TRBD1. The germline V gene encodes CDR1 SGHKS and CDR2 YYEKEE (reference sequence). This CDR3 comprises 15 residues. Losses at the gene ends were 4 bases for V and 6 bases for J; bases not matched to a gene: 9. The entire variable domain, with the rest obtained from reference TRBV5-5 and TRBJ1-2, is as follows: DAGVTQSPTHLIKTRGQQVTLRCSPISGHKSVSWYQQVLGQGPQFIFQYYEKEERGRGNFPDRFSARQFPNYSSELNVNALLLGDSALYLCASSMTLTGGDGYTFGSGTRLTVV.

This clone was seen at least ten times. The sample contains more than one DNA sequence encoding this CDR3. The chain uses TRBV19 and TRBJ1-1; D remains unclear. The CDR3 runs to 13 residues. V was cut by 3 bases and J by 1 base, with 6 bases left in between. Germline-derived CDR1 and CDR2 are LNHDA and SQIVND (reference sequence). The DNA for the CDR3 is TGTGCCAGTAGTATGGGCTGGAACACTGAAGCTTTCTTT. Protein product: CASSMGWNTEAFF.

The genes are TRBV11-2 and TRBJ1-4; TRBD1 is a possible D gene (6 bases). V shed 3 bases and J shed 8 bases, with 22 bases lying between them. Germline V CDR1 and CDR2: SGHAT, FQNNGV. This CDR3 comprises 17 residues. The CDR3 DNA reads as TGTGCCAGCAGCTTGGGGGGGGGACAAAGCCTATGGGAAAAACTGTTTTTT. This encodes CASSLGGGQSLWEKLFF.

The V call is TRBV27, the J call TRBJ2-7; 8 bases match TRBD1. This CDR3 spans 14 amino acids. CDR1 and CDR2 from the germline V gene are MNHEY and SMNVEV (reference sequence). With 3 bases clipped from V and 4 bases from J, the junction kept 5 bases outside the gene matches. The CDR3 is CASSLWDRTYEQYF. The CDR3 nucleotides read TGTGCCAGCAGTTTGTGGGACAGGACGTACGAGCAGTACTTC.

This clone showed up just once. V is TRBV19 and J is TRBJ2-2, with D possibly being TRBD1 or TRBD2 (5 bases each). V lost 3 bases, J lost 4 bases, and 9 bases lay in between. Germline assignment: CDR1 LNHDA and CDR2 SQIVND (reference sequence). The length of the CDR3 is 14 residues. CDR3 in DNA: TGTGCCAGTAGTATCAGGGACCTCACCGGGGAGCTGTTTTTT. Translated, it gives CASSIRDLTGELFF.

The chain is built from TRBV28 and TRBJ2-2; no definite D call. Deletions cut 3 bases from V and 6 bases from J, with 14 bases between. CDR3 length equals 15 residues. The germline CDR1 and CDR2 sequences are MDHEN and SYDVKM. This CDR3 reads CASSLPTWGPGELFF. The CDR3 nucleotides read TGTGCCAGCAGTTTGCCTACGTGGGGTCCCGGGGAGCTGTTTTTT.

The chain links TRBV28 to TRBJ1-4, with D perhaps matching TRBD1 (5 bases). Germline-derived CDR1 and CDR2 are MDHEN and SYDVKM. Trimming took 6 bases from V and 2 from J, leaving 13 bases between them. The CDR3 covers 15 residues. Here the CDR3 reads CASRLGAQTNEKLFF. DNA for the CDR3: TGTGCCAGCAGGCTAGGGGCGCAGACTAATGAAAAACTGTTTTTT. Based on the CDR3 plus reference TRBV28 and TRBJ1-4, the full variable domain is DVKVTQSSRYLVKRTGEKVFLECVQDMDHENMFWYRQDPGLGLRLIYFSYDVKMKEKGDIPEGYSVSREKKERFSLILESASTNQTSMYLCASRLGAQTNEKLFFGSGTQLSVL.